A selection of T cell receptor beta chains follows, all from one sample in a study of cytomegalovirus exposure and HLA in healthy donors. Profiled with immunoSEQ multiplex PCR; TCRdb holds only in-frame clones, not every one. The table records tens of thousands of clones, roughly 90% of them present only once. Sequenced input: PBMCs. These receptor sequences come from a woman aged 18-30 years in good health and CMV-seronegative. Both conserved end residues are part of each CDR3. Size is stated for part of the rows, as once, few or many counts, or as a class when the clone is expanded.

clone_size v_call cdr3_aa
NA TRBV4-3 CASSQGVRVMDGYTF
NA TRBV9 CASSVTGLAGETQYF
NA TRBV7-9 CASSSRTGGSYEQYF
NA TRBV6-4 CASSGTSGGTDTQYF
NA TRBV28 CASSFHQGSSYNEQFF
NA TRBV7-9 CASSAGPTNEKLFF
few TRBV4-2 CASSLTPDGREAFF
NA TRBV30 CAWTTMRDTEAFF
NA TRBV5-4 CASSSPGEGNEKLFF
NA TRBV19 CASSIPTPSGNTIYF
NA TRBV9 CASSDRTTGTFYGYTF
NA TRBV5-1 CASSLDGGDFEQYF
NA TRBV18 CASSPIIDSEQFF
NA TRBV4-2 CASSQAPSRLPTQYF
NA TRBV6-5 CGTGQGGNEQFF
NA TRBV19 CASSISRTGGLTDTQYF
NA TRBV2 CASRTRGGQETQYF
NA TRBV4-1 CASSQAVAGGSRSSYEQYF
NA TRBV6-5 CASRGVSTEAFF
NA TRBV7-2 CASSPAVSNQPQHF
once TRBV5-1 CASSLVGGQGADTQYF
NA TRBV5-1 CASSFRTGGTEAFF
NA TRBV6-6 CASTGDRGLLGTEAFF
NA TRBV27 CASGRVVREQYF
NA TRBV18 CASSPRGTATYEQYF
NA TRBV18 CASSPSFSGVENIQYF
NA TRBV7-6 CASSLAGGLSADTQYF
NA TRBV28 CASRPGLADNEQFF
NA TRBV4-3 CASSHFLHF
NA TRBV18 CASSPYQETQYF
NA TRBV2 CASSEDRGVDTQYF
NA TRBV4-3 CASSQDGQGPSGANVLTF
NA TRBV4-1 CASSQSRLARRYF
NA TRBV7-2 CASSSLSGLAGGPLKTQYF
NA TRBV7-3 CASSSTGTGELFF
NA TRBV2 CASSETGSNTGELFF
NA TRBV7-3 CASSFAGGGHEQYF
NA TRBV19 CASSSSGADGYTF
NA TRBV11-2 CASSLVNNEQFF
NA TRBV18 CASSPPFQGRPGNYEQYF
NA TRBV7-2 CASSFAGQLGQPQHF
NA TRBV9 CASSPRQINEQFF
few TRBV10-3 CAISVGTGADGYTF
NA TRBV2 CASRGTAADTQYF
once TRBV6-6 CASTPEGAWTGELFF
once TRBV19 CASSIDLWTGGYTF
NA TRBV19 CASTRTGIGSPLHF
NA TRBV10-3 CAISDPAGVAETQYF